The entry below describes one T cell receptor (beta chain). The length of the CDR3 is 15 residues. CDR1 and CDR2 (germline): DFQATT, SNEGSKA (reference sequence). V was pared by 5 bases and J by 5 bases, with 18 bases between. This sample stems from a study of CD8 T cells in Susac syndrome. With random hexamers, reverse transcription was performed on roughly 0.5 to 1 ug of RNA. One entry per CDR3 protein, called by TCRdb with MiXCR from the immunoSEQ multiplex PCR reads. The data contain fewer than 350,000 distinct CDR3 sequences, about 91% of them seen just once; the ten biggest clones take up roughly 0.059%.

The clonotype originates from a human donor with multiple sclerosis. Sequences were obtained from CD4+ T cells from PBMCs. This chain connects TRBV20-1 to TRBJ2-2; possible D gene TRBD2, 6 bases. CDR3 region: CSAQRPGLLTGELFF. Written as DNA, the CDR3 is TGCAGTGCTCAACGCCCGGGACTCCTAACCGGGGAGCTGTTTTTT.